Listed below are T cell receptor beta chains from one sample, sequenced in a study of glioma-infiltrating T cells after dendritic cell vaccination. The assay was immunoSEQ multiplex PCR, and TCRdb's table has in-frame clones only and misses some. Of 85,000 to 100,000 clones listed, roughly 85% are singletons. The sequencing used blood, collected after dendritic cell vaccination. The source is a human donor with glioblastoma. The CDR3 runs from the conserved cysteine through the conserved F or W.

CDR3 protein,V gene,CDR3 length
CAISDRLAGGYYNEQFF,TRBV10-3,17
CASSPTGGDNSPLHF,TRBV6-1,15
CASSLAGRQGARRFGNTIYF,TRBV5-1,20
CASSVNRGPRDSPLHF,TRBV9,16
CASSSGTNTQYF,TRBV4-3,12
CASSQGLAVTGELFF,TRBV7-3,15
CSVGVQGLWDEQYF,TRBV29-1,14
CASSPGLAGVQETQYF,TRBV5-4,16
CASSQDETSFNEQFF,TRBV4-1,15
CASSLVAGGLDEQYF,TRBV7-6,15
CASSQDRQGAGWTEAFF,TRBV4-1,17
CASSSDREYLNTIYF,TRBV9,15
CASSSPGGSTDTQYF,TRBV6-5,15
CASSLSARSRDEQFF,TRBV11-2,15
CASRQGIGHSPLHF,TRBV6-5,14
CASSPGTGSEKLFF,TRBV7-6,14
CASSSSVQSGELFF,TRBV28,14
CASSYYRDKGEAFF,TRBV6-5,14
CASSLIERRGLEQYF,TRBV5-4,15
CATSRRDRDYNSPLHF,TRBV15,16
CASSYSGTDYGYTF,TRBV6-5,14
CASSLGFGGTLYGYTF,TRBV5-1,16
CASSLERGKGTDTQYF,TRBV7-9,16
CASSGQGARSSTEAFF,TRBV5-1,16
CASSMGGFRTNTEAFF,TRBV19,16
CAWTLHRAYQYEQYF,TRBV30,15
CASSQGGGNEQFF,TRBV5-1,13
CASSLTGPETQYF,TRBV7-9,13
CASSLGDSPDTQYF,TRBV5-1,14
CASSLRQGASNEQFF,TRBV9,15
CASSRSNEQFF,TRBV6-6,11
CASSISGTTETQYF,TRBV19,14
CASSEGTGKAFF,TRBV6-1,12
CASSTHARGGDEQYF,TRBV9,15
CASSIGGEGYEQYF,TRBV19,14
CASSLSPPGGAEGYTF,TRBV7-3,16
CASSFRSNTGELFF,TRBV7-2,14
CASIKLGQGAQETQYF,TRBV27,16
CASSMQGLAGHGNEQFF,TRBV19,17
CASSPRLAYVQETQYF,TRBV9,16
CASSQTSGGANVLTF,TRBV6-1,15
CAWSGWQEYGYTF,TRBV30,13
CASSLSRDRGHSYEQYF,TRBV7-9,17
CASSFEGSAGGPYNEQFF,TRBV5-1,18
CASSLVASNQPQHF,TRBV27,14
CASSALADTDTQYF,TRBV9,14
CAWSPRTSGDYNEQFF,TRBV30,16
CASSTLVSAGELFF,TRBV19,14